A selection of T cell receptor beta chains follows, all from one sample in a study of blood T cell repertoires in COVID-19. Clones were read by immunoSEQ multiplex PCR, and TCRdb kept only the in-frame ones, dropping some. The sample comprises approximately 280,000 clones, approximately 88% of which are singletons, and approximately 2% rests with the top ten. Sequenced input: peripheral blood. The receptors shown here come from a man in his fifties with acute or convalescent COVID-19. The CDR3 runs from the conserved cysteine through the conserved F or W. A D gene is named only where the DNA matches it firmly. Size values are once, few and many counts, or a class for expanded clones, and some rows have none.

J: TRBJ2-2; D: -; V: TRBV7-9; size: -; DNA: TGTGCCAGCAGCTCGTCGACAGCCACCGGGGAGCTGTTTTTT; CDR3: CASSSSTATGELFF
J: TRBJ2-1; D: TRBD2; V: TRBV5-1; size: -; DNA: TGCGCCAGCAGACAGGGACTAGCGGGGGGTTTCTCCTACAATGAGCAGTTCTTC; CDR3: CASRQGLAGGFSYNEQFF
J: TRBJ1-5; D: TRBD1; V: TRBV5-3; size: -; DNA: TGTGCCAGAAGCCCCCGGGGGCAGGGGGGTCAGCCCCAGCATTTT; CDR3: CARSPRGQGGQPQHF
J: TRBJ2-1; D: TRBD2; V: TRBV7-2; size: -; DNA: TGTGCCAGCAGCCTAGCGGGCAGCTCCTACAATGAGCAGTTCTTC; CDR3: CASSLAGSSYNEQFF
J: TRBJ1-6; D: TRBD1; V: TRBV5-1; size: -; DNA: TGCGCCAGCAGCTTGGCGACAGGGGGCGTAAACTATAATTCACCCCTCCACTTT; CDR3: CASSLATGGVNYNSPLHF
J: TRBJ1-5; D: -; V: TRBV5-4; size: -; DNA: TGTGCCAGCAGCTTGCCAGGAACCAATCAGCCCCAGCATTTT; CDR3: CASSLPGTNQPQHF
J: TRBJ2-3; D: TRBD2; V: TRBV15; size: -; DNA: TGTGCCACCAGCAGAGGTTTTGGCGGGGGGCCTCGAGATACGCAGTATTTT; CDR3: CATSRGFGGGPRDTQYF
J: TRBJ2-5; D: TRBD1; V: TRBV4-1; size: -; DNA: TGCGCCAGCAGCCAAGGGACAGGCTCATGGGAGACCCAGTACTTC; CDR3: CASSQGTGSWETQYF
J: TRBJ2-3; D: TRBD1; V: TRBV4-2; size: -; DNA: TGTGCCAGCAGCTTACCGGGACAGGGTGCCCTTAGTGGATCAGATACGCAGTATTTT; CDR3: CASSLPGQGALSGSDTQYF
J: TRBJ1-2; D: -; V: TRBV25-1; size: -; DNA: TGTGCCACCTTTGGGCATGGCTACACCTTC; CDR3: CATFGHGYTF
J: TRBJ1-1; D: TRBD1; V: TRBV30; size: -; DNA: TGTGCCTGGAGTGTAAGCTCAGGGGGAACTGAAGCTTTCTTT; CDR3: CAWSVSSGGTEAFF
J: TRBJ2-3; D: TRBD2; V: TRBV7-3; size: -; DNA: TGTGCCAGCAGCTTAACCTTGGCGGGGGGGCGAGATACGCAGTATTTT; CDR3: CASSLTLAGGRDTQYF
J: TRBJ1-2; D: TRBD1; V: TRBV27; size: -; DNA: TGTGCCAGCAGTTTCCGCGACAGGGGGGGGTATGGCTACACCTTC; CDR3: CASSFRDRGGYGYTF
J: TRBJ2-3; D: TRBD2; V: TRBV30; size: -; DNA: TGTGCCTGGAGCGGGGGGGACACAGATACGCAGTATTTT; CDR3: CAWSGGDTDTQYF
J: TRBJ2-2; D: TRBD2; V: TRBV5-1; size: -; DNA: TGCGCCAGCAGCTTGGAAGGGCGGGGGTCCGGGGAGCTGTTTTTT; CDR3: CASSLEGRGSGELFF
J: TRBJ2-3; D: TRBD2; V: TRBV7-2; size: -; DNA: TGTGCCAGCAGCTTACTAGCGGGAGCCGATACGCAGTATTTT; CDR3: CASSLLAGADTQYF
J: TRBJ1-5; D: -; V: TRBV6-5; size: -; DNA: TGTGCCAGCAGCCCCTCCCGGGACACGGCCCAGCATTTT; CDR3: CASSPSRDTAQHF
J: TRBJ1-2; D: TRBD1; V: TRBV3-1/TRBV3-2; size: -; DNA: TGTGCCAGCAGCCAAGTTCCCGGCAGGGGGCCTGGCTACACCTTC; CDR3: CASSQVPGRGPGYTF
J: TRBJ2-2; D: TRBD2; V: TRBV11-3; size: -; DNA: TGTGCCAGCAGCTTACCGACTAGCGGGGGCCAGGGGGAGCTGTTTTTT; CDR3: CASSLPTSGGQGELFF
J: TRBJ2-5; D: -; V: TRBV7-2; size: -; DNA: TGTGCCAGCAGCAACCACCCAGGGGGGTATGGGACCCAGTACTTC; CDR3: CASSNHPGGYGTQYF
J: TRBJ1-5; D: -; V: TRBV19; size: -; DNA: TGTGCCAGTAGTATACCCAGGGCAAATCAGCCCCAGCATTTT; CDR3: CASSIPRANQPQHF
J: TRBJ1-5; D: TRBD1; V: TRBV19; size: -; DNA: TGTGCCAGTACCCGGACAGGCTGGGGCAATCAGCCCCAGCATTTT; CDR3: CASTRTGWGNQPQHF
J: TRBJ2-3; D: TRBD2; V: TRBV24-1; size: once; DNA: TGTGCCACCAGTGATTCCGGTCGGGGGGGCACAGATACGCAGTATTTT; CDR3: CATSDSGRGGTDTQYF
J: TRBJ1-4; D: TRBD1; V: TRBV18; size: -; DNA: TGTGCCAGCTCACTACTGGGACAGGGATTGGAAAAACTGTTTTTT; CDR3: CASSLLGQGLEKLFF
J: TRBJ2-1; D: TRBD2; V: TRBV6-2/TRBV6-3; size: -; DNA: TGTGCCAGCAGTACAATAGCGGGGGGCCTTTACAATGAGCAGTTCTTC; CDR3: CASSTIAGGLYNEQFF
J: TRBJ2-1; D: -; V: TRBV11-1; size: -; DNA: TGTGCCAGCAGCTTAACGGAGGGCTTCGAAGAGCAGTTCTTC; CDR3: CASSLTEGFEEQFF
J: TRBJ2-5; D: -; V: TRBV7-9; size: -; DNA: TGTGCCAGCAGCTCCCCCAGTAGGGGTCACCAAGAGACCCAGTACTTC; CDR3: CASSSPSRGHQETQYF
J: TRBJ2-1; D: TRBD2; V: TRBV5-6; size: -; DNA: TGTGCCAGCAGCCTAGACCTTAGCGGGGGGGCCTACAATGAGCAGTTCTTC; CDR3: CASSLDLSGGAYNEQFF
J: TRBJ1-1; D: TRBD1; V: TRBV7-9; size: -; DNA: TGTGCCAGTTCTGGACAGGGGATTGAAGCTTTCTTT; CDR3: CASSGQGIEAFF
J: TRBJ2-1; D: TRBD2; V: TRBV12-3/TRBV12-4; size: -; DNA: TGTGCCAGCAAACTCGAGCGGGGGGGCCAGTTCTTC; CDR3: CASKLERGGQFF
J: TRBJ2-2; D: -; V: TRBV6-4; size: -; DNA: TGTGCCAGCAGTGCAGGGATAGCAACCGGGGAGCTGTTTTTT; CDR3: CASSAGIATGELFF
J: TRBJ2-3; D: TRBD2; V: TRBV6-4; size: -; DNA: TGTGCCAGCAGCGCCGGGACTAGCGGGTCCTACACAGATACGCAGTATTTT; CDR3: CASSAGTSGSYTDTQYF
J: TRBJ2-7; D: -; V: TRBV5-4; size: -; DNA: TGTGCCAGCAGCTTGGGGGAGGCACAGTACTTC; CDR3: CASSLGEAQYF
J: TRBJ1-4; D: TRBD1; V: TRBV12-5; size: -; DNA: TGTGCTAGTGGTATCGGACAGGCTAATGAAAAACTGTTTTTT; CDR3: CASGIGQANEKLFF
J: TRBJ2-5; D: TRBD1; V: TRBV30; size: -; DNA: TGTGCCTGGAGTGTCATCAGGGGGCGCCCAGAGACCCAGTACTTC; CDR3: CAWSVIRGRPETQYF